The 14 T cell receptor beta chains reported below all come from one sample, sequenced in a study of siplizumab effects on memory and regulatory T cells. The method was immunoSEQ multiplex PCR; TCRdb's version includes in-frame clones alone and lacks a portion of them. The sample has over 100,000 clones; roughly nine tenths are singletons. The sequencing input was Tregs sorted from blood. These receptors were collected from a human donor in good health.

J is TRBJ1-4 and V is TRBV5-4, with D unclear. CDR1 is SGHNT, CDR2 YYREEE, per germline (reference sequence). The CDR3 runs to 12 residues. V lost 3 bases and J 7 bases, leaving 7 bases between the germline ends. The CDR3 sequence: CASSYPGEKLFF. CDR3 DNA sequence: TGTGCCAGCAGCTACCCGGGTGAAAAACTGTTTTTT. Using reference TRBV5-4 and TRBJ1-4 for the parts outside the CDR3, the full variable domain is ETGVTQSPTHLIKTRGQQVTLRCSSQSGHNTVSWYQQALGQGPQFIFQYYREEENGRGNFPPRFSGLQFPNYSSELNVNALELDDSALYLCASSYPGEKLFFGSGTQLSVL.

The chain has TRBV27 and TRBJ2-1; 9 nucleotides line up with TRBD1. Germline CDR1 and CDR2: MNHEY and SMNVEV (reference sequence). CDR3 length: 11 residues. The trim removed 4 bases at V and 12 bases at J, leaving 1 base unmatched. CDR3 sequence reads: CASSSTGGQFF. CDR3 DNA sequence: TGTGCCAGCAGTTCGACAGGGGGGCAGTTCTTC.

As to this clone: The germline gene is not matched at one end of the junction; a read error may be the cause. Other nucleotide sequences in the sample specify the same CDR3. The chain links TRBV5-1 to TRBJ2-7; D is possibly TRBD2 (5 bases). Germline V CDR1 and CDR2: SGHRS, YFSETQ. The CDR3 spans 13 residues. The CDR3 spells CASSNGVRHEQYF. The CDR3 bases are TGTGCCAGCAGTAACGGGGTTCGACACGAGCAGTACTTC. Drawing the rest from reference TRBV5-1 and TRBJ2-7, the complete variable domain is KAGVTQTPRYLIKTRGQQVTLSCSPISGHRSVSWYQQTPGQGLQFLFEYFSETQRNKGNFPGRFSGRQFSNSRSEMNVSTLELGDSALYLCASSNGVRHEQYFGPGTRLTVT.

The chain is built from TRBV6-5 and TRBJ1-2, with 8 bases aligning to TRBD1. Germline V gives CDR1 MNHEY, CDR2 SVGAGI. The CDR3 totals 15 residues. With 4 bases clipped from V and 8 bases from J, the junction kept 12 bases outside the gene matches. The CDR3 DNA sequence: TGTGCCAGCAGTTTTAGACAGGGGCGAAGTATCGGCTACACCTTC. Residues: CASSFRQGRSIGYTF.

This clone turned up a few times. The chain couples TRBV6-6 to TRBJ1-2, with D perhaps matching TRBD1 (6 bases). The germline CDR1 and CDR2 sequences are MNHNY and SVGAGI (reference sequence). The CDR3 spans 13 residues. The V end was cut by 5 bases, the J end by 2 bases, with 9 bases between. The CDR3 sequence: CASSPQGNYGYTF. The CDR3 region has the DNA TGTGCCAGCAGTCCACAGGGAAACTATGGCTACACCTTC.

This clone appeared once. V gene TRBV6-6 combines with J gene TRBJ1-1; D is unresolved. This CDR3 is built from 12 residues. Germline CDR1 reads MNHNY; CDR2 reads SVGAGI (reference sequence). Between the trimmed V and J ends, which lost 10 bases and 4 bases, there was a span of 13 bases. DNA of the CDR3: TGTGCCACGCAACAGAGAGGCACTGAAGCTTTCTTT. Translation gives CATQQRGTEAFF.

The CDR3 loop is CASSLKFRGEAFF. CDR3 sequence (DNA): TGTGCCAGCAGCTTAAAATTCAGGGGTGAAGCTTTCTTT. The V gene is TRBV11-1, the J gene TRBJ1-1, with D perhaps TRBD1 (6 bases). Deletions cut 2 bases from V and 7 bases from J, with 11 bases between. CDR1 and CDR2 (germline): SGHAT, FQDESV (reference sequence). There are 13 residues in the CDR3.

DNA for the CDR3: TGTGCCAGCAGCTTCCGGACAGGGGGGTTCGAGACTGAAGCTTTCTTT. Its translation is CASSFRTGGFETEAFF. This sequence joins TRBV7-9 and TRBJ1-1; TRBD1 matches 10 bases. CDR1 and CDR2 from the germline V gene are SEHNR and FQNEAQ (reference sequence). The J segment lost 5 bases and the V segment lost 3 bases, leaving 9 bases of the junction unmatched. The CDR3 is made up of 16 amino acids.

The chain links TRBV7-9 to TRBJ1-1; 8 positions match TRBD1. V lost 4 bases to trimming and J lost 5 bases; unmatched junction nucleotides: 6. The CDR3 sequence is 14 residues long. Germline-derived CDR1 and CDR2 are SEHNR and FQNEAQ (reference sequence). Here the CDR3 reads CASSWGQAATEAFF. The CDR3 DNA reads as TGTGCCAGCAGCTGGGGACAGGCAGCGACTGAAGCTTTCTTT.

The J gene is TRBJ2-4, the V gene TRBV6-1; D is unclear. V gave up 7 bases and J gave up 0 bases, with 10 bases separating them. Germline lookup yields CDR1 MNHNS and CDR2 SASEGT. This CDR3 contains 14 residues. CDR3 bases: TGTGCCAGCACTGGGTGGGTAGCCAAAAACATTCAGTACTTC. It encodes CASTGWVAKNIQYF.

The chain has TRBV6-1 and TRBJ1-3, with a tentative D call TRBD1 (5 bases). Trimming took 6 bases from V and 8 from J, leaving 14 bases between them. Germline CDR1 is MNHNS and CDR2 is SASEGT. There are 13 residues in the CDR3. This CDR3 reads CASRGTRWDTIYF. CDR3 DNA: TGTGCCAGCAGAGGGACCAGGTGGGACACCATATATTTT.

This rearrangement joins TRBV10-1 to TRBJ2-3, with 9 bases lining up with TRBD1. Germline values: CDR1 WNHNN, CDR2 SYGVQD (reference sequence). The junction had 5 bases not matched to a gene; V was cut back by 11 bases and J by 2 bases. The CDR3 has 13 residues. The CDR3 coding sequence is TGCGCCGTCAGGGACAGGGCCACAGATACGCAGTATTTT. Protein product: CAVRDRATDTQYF.

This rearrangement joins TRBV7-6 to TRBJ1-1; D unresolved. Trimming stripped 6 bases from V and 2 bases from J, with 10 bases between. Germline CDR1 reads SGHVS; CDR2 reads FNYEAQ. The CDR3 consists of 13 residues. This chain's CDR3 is CASRQALNTEAFF. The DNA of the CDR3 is TGTGCCAGCAGACAAGCCCTCAACACTGAAGCTTTCTTT.

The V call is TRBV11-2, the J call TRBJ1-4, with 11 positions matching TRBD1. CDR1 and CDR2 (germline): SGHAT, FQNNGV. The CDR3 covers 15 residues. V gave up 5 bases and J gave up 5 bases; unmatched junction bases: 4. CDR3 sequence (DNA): TGTGCCAGCAGCGGACGGGACAGGGGGAATGAAAAACTGTTTTTT. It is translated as CASSGRDRGNEKLFF.